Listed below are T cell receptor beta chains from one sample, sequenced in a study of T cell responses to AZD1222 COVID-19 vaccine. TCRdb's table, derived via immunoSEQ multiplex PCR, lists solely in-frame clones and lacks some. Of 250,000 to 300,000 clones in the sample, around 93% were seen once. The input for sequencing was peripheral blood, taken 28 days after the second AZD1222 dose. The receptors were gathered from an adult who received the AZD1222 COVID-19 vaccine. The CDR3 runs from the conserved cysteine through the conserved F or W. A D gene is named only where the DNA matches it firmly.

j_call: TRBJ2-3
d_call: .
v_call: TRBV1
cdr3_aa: CTSSQWIPTGGSATDTQYF

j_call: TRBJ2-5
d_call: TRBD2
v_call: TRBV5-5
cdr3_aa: CASSLLRGGPETQYF

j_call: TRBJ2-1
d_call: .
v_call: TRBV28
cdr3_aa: CASSSPGGHGLYNEQFF

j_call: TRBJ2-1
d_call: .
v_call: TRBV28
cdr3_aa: CASRIISGSSYNEQFF

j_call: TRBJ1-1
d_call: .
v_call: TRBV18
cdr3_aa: CASSPSAVNTEAFF

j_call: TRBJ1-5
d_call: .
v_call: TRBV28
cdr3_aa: CASSPRGPQHF

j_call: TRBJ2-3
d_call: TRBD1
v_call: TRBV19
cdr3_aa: CASTPTGVTGADTQYF

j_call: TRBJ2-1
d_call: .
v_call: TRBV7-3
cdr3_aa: CASSVGPLTEEQFF

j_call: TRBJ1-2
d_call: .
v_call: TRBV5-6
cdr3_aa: CASSFDSSNYGYTF

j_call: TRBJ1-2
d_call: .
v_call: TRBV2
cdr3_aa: CASSEGPYGYTF

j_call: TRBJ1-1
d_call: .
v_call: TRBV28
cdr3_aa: CASSLLGETEAFF

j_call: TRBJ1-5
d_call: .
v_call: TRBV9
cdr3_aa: CASSIGSGRQPQHF

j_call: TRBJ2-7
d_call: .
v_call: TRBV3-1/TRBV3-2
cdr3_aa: CASSSSGTLSYEQYF

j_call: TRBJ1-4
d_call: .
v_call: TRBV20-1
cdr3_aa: CSASKGPGSTNEKLFF

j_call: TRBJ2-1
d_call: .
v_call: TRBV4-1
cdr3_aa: CASSQEETGKGNEQFF

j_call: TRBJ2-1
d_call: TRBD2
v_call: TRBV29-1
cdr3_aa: CSVVGSSGRIYNEQFF

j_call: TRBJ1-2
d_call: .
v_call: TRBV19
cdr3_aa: CASSAGSFYGYTF

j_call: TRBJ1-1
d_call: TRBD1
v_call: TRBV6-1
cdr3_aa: CASSEIWTGDTEAFF

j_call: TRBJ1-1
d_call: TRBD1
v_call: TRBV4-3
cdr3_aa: CASSPLTGTNTEAFF

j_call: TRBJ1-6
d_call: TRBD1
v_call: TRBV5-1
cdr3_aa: CASSLGTGSPLHF

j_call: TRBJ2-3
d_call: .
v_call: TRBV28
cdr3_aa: CASGRRVRTDTQYF

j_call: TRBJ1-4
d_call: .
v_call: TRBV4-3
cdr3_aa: CASSLSRNSNEKLFF

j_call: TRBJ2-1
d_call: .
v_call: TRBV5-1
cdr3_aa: CASSLEPGLGEQFF

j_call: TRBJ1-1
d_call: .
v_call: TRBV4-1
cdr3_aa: CASSVLPPPGTRAVAFF

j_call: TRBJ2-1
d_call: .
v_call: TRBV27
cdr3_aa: CASSLSPGSSYNEQFF

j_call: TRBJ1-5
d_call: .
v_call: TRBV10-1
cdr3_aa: CASSEFLNQPQHF

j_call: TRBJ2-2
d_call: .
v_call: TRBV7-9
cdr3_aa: CASSLEAGIGELFF

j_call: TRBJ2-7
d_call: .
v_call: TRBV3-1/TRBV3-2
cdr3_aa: CASSSRRGPDEQYF

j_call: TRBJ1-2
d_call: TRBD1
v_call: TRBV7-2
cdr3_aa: CASSPDPWDRAYGYTF

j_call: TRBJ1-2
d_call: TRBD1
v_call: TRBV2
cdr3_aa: CASRSNRDRLTSNYGYTF

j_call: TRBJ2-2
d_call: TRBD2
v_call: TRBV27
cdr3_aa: CASSLSGTSGSGGELFF

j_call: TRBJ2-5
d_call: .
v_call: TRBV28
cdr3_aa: CASSLKDRIQETQYF

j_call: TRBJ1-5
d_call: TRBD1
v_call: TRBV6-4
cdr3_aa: CASSKTGGDQPQHF

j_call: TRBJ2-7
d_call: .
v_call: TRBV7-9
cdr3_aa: CASRGVATYEQYF

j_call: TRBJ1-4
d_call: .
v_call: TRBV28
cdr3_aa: CASSFRQGGTNEKLFF

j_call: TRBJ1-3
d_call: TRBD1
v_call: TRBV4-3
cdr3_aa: CASSYGTAGNTIYF

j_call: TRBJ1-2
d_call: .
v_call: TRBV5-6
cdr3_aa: CASSSGGKTAYGYTF

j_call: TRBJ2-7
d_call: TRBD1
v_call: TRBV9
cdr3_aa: CASSPTGPTYEQYF

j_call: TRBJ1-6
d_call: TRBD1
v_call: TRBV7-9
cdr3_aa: CASSPVRTGLSPLHF

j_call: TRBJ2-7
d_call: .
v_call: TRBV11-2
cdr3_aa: CASSLGHPLMEQYF

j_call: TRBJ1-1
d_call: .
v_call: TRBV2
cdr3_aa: CASSFRGGDTEAFF

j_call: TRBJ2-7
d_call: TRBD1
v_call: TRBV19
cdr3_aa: CASSIDPRQGGTYEQYF

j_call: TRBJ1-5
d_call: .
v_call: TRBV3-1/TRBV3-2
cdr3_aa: CASSPGLGNQPQHF

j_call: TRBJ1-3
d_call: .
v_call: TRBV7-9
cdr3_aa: CASGHSLTGRTIYF